This T cell receptor beta chain comes out of a study of blood T cell repertoires in COVID-19. Study-level background: Acute and convalescent COVID-19 samples came from the United States, Italy and Spain. Sample material is recorded as cDNA or gDNA derived from T cells, B-cell-depleted T cells, or PBMCs.

In the source study's methods: Amplification of reference gene primers provided the estimated nucleated cell counts. The method was immunoSEQ multiplex PCR; TCRdb's version includes in-frame clones alone and lacks a portion of them. The DNA was the basis for D and trimming; V, J and clone size are from that table. The profile shows 300,000 to 350,000 clones, 88% of them singletons. The CDR3 is 18 residues long. V lost 6 bases and J lost 0; bases outside the gene matches: 14. CDR1 and CDR2 from the germline V gene are MNHEY and SMNVEV (reference sequence). Enrolment of Seattle patients took place during active infection, and they were followed longitudinally.

The rearrangement uses TRBV27 and TRBJ2-3, with 8 positions matching TRBD2. The sequence was collected from a woman in her 70s with COVID-19, enrolled during active disease. Sequenced sample: peripheral blood. The CDR3 loop reads CASSWARGAGLSTDTQYF. Here the CDR3 DNA reads TGTGCCAGCAGCTGGGCGCGGGGGGCCGGCCTTAGCACAGATACGCAGTATTTT.